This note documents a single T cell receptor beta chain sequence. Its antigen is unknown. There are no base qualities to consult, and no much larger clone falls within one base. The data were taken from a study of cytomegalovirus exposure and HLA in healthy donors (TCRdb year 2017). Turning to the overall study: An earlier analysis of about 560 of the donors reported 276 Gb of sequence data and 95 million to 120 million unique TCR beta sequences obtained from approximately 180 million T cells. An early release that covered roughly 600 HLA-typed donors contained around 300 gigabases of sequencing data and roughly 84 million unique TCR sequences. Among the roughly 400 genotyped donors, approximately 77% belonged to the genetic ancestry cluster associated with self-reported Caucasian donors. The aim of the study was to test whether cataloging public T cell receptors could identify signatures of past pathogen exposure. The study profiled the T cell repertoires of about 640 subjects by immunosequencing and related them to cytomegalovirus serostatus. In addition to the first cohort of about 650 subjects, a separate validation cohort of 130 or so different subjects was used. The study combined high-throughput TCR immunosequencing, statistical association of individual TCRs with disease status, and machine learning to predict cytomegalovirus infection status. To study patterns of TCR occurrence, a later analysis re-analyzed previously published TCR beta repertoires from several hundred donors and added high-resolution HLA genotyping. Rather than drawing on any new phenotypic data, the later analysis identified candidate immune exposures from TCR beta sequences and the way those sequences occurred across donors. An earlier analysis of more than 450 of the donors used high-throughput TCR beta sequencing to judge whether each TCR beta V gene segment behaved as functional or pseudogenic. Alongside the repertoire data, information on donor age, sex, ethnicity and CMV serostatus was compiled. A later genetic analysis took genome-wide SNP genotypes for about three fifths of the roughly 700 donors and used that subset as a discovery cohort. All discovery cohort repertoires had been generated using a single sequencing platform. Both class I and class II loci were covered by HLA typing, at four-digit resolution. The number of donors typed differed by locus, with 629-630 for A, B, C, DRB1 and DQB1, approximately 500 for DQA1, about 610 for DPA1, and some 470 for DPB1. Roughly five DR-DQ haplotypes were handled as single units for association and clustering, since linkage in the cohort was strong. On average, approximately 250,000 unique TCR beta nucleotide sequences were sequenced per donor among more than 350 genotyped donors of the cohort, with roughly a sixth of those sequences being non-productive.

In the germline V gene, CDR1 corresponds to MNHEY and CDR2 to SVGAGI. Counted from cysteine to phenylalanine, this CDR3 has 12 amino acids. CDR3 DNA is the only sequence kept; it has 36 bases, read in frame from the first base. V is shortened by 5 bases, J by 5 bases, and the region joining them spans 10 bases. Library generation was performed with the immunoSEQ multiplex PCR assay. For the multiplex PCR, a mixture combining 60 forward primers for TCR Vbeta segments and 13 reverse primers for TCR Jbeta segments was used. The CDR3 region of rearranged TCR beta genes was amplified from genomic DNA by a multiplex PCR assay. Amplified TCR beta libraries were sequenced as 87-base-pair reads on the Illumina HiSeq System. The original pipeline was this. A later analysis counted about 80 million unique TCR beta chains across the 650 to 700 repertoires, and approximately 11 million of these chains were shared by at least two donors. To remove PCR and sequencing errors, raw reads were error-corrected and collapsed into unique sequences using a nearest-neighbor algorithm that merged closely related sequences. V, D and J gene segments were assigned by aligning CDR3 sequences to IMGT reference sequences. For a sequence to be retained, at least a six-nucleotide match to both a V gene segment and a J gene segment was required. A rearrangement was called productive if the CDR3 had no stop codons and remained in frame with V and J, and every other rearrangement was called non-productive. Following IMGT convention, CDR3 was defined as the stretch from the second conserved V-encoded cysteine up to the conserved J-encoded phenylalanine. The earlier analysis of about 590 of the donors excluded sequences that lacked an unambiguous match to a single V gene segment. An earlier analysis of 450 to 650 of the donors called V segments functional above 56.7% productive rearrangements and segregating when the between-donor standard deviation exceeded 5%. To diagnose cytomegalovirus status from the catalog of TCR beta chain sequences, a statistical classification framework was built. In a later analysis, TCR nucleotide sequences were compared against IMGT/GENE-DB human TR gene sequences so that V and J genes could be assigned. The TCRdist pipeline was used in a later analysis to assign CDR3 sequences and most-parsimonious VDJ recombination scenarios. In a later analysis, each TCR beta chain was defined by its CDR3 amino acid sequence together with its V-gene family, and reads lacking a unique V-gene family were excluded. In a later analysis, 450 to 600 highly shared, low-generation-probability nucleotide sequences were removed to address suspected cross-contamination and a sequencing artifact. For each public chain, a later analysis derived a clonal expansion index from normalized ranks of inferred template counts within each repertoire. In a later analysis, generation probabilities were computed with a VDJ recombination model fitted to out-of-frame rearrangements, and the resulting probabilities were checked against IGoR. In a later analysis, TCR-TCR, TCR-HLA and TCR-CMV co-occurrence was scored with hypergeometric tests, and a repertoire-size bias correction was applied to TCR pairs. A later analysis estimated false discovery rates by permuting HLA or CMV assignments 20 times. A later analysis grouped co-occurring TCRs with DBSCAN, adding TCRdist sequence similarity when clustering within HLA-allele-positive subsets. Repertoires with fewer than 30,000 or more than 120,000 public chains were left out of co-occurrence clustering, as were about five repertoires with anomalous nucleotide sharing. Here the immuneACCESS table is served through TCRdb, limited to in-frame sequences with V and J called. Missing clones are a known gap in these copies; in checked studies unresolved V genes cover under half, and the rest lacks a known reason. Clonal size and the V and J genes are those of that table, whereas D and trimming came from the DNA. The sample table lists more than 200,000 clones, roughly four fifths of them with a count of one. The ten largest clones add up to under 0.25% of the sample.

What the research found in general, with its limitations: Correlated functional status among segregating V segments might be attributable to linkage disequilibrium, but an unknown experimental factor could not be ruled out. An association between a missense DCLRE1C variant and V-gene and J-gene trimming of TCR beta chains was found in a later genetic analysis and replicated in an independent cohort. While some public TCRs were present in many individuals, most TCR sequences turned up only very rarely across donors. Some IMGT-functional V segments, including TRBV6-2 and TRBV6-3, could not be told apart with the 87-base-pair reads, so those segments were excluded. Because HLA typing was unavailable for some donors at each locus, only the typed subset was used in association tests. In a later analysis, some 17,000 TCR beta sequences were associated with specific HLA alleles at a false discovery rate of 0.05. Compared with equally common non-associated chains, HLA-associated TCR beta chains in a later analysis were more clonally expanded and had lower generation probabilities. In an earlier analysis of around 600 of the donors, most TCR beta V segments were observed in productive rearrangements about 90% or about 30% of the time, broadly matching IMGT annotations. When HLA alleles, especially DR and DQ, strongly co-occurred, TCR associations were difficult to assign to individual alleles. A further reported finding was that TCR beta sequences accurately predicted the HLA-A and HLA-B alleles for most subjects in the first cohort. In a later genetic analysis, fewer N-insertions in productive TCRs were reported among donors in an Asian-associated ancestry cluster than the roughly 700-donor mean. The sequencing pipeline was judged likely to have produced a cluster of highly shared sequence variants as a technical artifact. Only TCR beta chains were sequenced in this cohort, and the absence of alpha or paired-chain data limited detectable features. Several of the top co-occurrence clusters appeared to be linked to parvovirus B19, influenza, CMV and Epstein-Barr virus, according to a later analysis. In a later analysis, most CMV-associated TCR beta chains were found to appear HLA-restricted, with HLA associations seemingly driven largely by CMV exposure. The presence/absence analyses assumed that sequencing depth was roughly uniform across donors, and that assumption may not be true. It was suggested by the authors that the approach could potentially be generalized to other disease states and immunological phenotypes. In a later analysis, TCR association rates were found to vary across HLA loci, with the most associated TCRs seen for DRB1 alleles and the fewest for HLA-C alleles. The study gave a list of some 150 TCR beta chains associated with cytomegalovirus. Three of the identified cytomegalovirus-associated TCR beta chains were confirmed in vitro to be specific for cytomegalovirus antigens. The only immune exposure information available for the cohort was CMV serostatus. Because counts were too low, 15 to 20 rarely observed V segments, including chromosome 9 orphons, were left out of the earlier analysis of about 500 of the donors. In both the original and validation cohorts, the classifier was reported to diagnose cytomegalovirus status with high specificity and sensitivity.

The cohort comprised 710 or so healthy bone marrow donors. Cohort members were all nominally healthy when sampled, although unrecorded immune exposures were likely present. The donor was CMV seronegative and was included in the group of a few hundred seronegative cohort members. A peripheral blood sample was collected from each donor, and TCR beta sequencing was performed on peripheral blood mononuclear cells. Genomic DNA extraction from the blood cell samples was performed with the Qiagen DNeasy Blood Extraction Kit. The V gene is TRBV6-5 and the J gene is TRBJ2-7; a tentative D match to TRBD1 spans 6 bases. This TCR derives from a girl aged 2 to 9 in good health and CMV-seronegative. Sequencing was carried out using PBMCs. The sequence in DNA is TGTGCCAGCAGTGAACAGGGAGACGAGCAGTACTTC. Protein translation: CASSEQGDEQYF.